Listed here are 26 T cell receptor beta chains from one sample, sequenced in a study of blood T cell repertoires in COVID-19. This table comes from immunoSEQ multiplex PCR, and its TCRdb copy is limited to in-frame clones, with some not included. The data show about 61,000 clones, 87% seen once. Sequenced material: peripheral blood. These TCRs come from an older man in a cohort sampled during active COVID-19.

This clone appeared a single time. The genes are TRBV4-1 and TRBJ1-4; the match to TRBD1 covers 9 bases. Germline lookup yields CDR1 MGHRA and CDR2 YSYEKL. With 1 base clipped from V and 8 bases from J, the junction kept 5 bases outside the gene matches. This CDR3 contains 15 residues. In DNA, the CDR3 is TGCGCCAGCAGCCAAGTTGGACAGGGGAAAGAAAAACTGTTTTTT. Translating gives CASSQVGQGKEKLFF.

In this sample, this clone turned up once. The chain combines TRBV19 with TRBJ1-5; TRBD1 aligns across 9 bases. CDR1 LNHDA and CDR2 SQIVND come from the germline V gene (reference sequence). The J segment lost 3 bases and the V segment lost 0 bases, leaving 3 bases of the junction unmatched. This CDR3 region has 16 residues. In DNA form, the CDR3 reads TGTGCCAGTAGTATAGAACAGGGGGCAGTCAATCAGCCCCAGCATTTT. Its translation is CASSIEQGAVNQPQHF.

This chain connects TRBV6-5 to TRBJ2-5; 10 positions match TRBD1. This CDR3 has 15 amino acids. The junction had 4 bases not matched to a gene; V was cut back by 2 bases and J by 4 bases. Germline V CDR1 and CDR2: MNHEY, SVGAGI. The CDR3 coding sequence is TGTGCCAGCAGTTACCCCGGGACAGGGGTAGAGACCCAGTACTTC. Translated, it gives CASSYPGTGVETQYF.

The chain has TRBV11-2 and TRBJ1-2; D is perhaps TRBD1 (5 bases). Germline CDR1 SGHAT, CDR2 FQNNGV. V was cut by 3 bases and J by 2 bases, with 7 bases left in between. There are 13 residues in the CDR3. Here the CDR3 DNA reads TGTGCCAGCAGCTTGGGGGGAAACTATGGCTACACCTTC. Translation gives CASSLGGNYGYTF.

CDR3 region: CASGLDSGRGKQFF. The CDR3 DNA reads TGTGCTAGTGGTTTGGATAGCGGGAGGGGTAAACAGTTCTTC. The chain is built from TRBV12-5 and TRBJ2-1; TRBD2 matches 11 bases. CDR3 length: 14 residues. V trimming: 1 base; J trimming: 13 bases; junction bases outside the gene matches: 6. Per the germline V gene, CDR1 is LGHNT and CDR2 is FRNRAP. The full variable domain, its missing parts supplied by reference TRBV12-5 and TRBJ2-1, is DARVTQTPRHKVTEMGQEVTMRCQPILGHNTVFWYRQTMMQGLELLAYFRNRAPLDDSGMPKDRFSAEMPDATLATLKIQPSEPRDSAVYFCASGLDSGRGKQFFGPGTRLTVL.

This rearrangement joins TRBV10-2 to TRBJ2-3, with TRBD2 identical over 11 bases. The CDR3 is 15 residues long. CDR1 is WSHSY and CDR2 is SAAADI in the germline V gene. V was clipped by 5 bases and J by 4 bases; unmatched bases: 5. CDR3 sequence reads: CASSLAGGGSDTQYF. CDR3 DNA: TGCGCCAGCAGTCTAGCGGGGGGAGGATCAGATACGCAGTATTTT.

The chain's CDR3 is CASSQDYGGHEQYF. CDR3 nucleotide sequence: TGCGCCAGCAGCCAAGATTACGGAGGGCACGAGCAGTACTTC. V usage is TRBV4-1 and J usage is TRBJ2-7; weak D call: TRBD2 (6 bases). Germline V gene lookup returns CDR1 MGHRA and CDR2 YSYEKL. The V end lost 0 bases, the J end lost 5 bases, and 11 bases lay between the germline ends. The CDR3 spans 14 residues.

The chain links TRBV29-1 to TRBJ1-3; 8 nucleotides agree with TRBD1. The J segment lost 3 bases and the V segment lost 6 bases, leaving 4 bases of the junction unmatched. Germline V gives CDR1 SQVTM, CDR2 ANQGSEA. The CDR3 spans 13 residues. In nucleotides, the CDR3 is TGCAGCGTGGGACAGGAGGGTGGAAACACCATATATTTT. Protein product: CSVGQEGGNTIYF.

This clone was seen a single time. The V and J genes are TRBV4-2 and TRBJ2-3; TRBD1 matches at 8 bases. CDR1 and CDR2 (germline): LGHNA, YNFKEQ. The CDR3 is 17 amino acids. Trimming cost V 0 bases and J 5 bases; bases outside gene matches: 10. The chain's CDR3 is CASSQEPPGGGIDTQYF. CDR3 coding DNA: TGTGCCAGCAGCCAAGAGCCCCCAGGGGGCGGAATAGATACGCAGTATTTT.

This chain joins TRBV19 and TRBJ1-4, with 9 bases matching TRBD1. Germline V gives CDR1 LNHDA, CDR2 SQIVND (reference sequence). This CDR3 comprises 13 residues. The ends lost 5 bases at V and 8 bases at J; junction bases unmatched: 3. The CDR3 nucleotides are TGTGCCAGTAGTGGGACAGGGAACGAAAAACTGTTTTTT. This sequence encodes CASSGTGNEKLFF.

This clone appeared a single time. The CDR3 DNA reads TGTGCCAGCAGTGAGAATGGTCAGGGGTATGGCTACACCTTC. Amino acid sequence: CASSENGQGYGYTF. The V call is TRBV2, the J call TRBJ1-2; tentatively, D is TRBD1 (6 bases). Trimming took 3 bases from V and 5 from J, leaving 13 bases between them. In germline, CDR1 is SNHLY, CDR2 FYNNEI. The CDR3 extends over 14 amino acids.

The chain links TRBV6-5 to TRBJ2-4; 7 nucleotides match TRBD2. V was clipped by 2 bases and J by 8 bases; unmatched bases: 9. Germline assignment: CDR1 MNHEY and CDR2 SVGAGI. The CDR3 covers 15 residues. CDR3 residues: CASSYPEGGSYIQYF. For the CDR3, the DNA is TGTGCCAGCAGTTACCCGGAGGGAGGGTCTTACATTCAGTACTTC.

In its sample, this clone was seen a few times. The J gene is TRBJ1-4, the V gene TRBV16; 9 bases fit TRBD1. The germline V gene has CDR1 KGHSY and CDR2 FQNENV. V lost 3 bases and J lost 7; bases outside the gene matches: 6. The CDR3 contains 15 residues. The CDR3 protein is CASSQAQGQGEKLFF. DNA of the CDR3: TGTGCCAGCAGCCAGGCCCAGGGACAGGGTGAAAAACTGTTTTTT.

The chain combines TRBV21-1 with TRBJ1-1; the table's D call, TRBD1, was not checked against the DNA. TRBV21-1 is labeled a pseudogene. This CDR3 is 15 amino acids long. The CDR3 region is CASSNAGAWNTEAFF. In nucleotides, the CDR3 is TGTGCCAGCAGCAACGCAGGGGCATGGAACACTGAAGCTTTCTTT.

The chain has TRBV21-1 and TRBJ1-1. TRBV21-1 is shown as a pseudogene. The CDR3 spans 14 residues. The CDR3, as DNA: TGTGCCAGCAGCAAAGTAGAGGATTTCACTCAAGCTTTCTTT. Translation: CASSKVEDFTQAFF.

This chain connects TRBV5-6 to TRBJ2-1, with D tentatively TRBD2 (5 bases). Trimming removed 4 bases at V and 9 bases at J, with 8 bases between. Germline CDR1 SGHDT, CDR2 YYEEEE. CDR3 size: 11 residues. CDR3 in amino acids: CASSRTFEQFF. In nucleotides, the CDR3 is TGTGCCAGCAGCCGGACTTTTGAGCAGTTCTTC.

The rearrangement joins TRBV4-2 to TRBJ1-1; maybe TRBD1 (5 bases). V was cut by 0 bases and J by 1 base, with 6 bases left in between. Germline V CDR1 and CDR2: LGHNA, YNFKEQ. CDR3 size: 14 residues. The DNA of the CDR3 is TGTGCCAGCAGCCAAGATGACAGGAACACTGAAGCTTTCTTT. This codes for CASSQDDRNTEAFF.

This clone was seen more than once but under ten times. The rearrangement links TRBV7-9 to TRBJ1-2, with TRBD1 matching over 7 bases. V dropped 5 bases and J dropped 8; count of bases not matched to a gene: 11. The CDR3 is made up of 14 amino acids. Germline V CDR1 and CDR2: SEHNR, FQNEAQ (reference sequence). CDR3 loop: CASSPIGQATGYTF. DNA for the CDR3: TGTGCCAGCAGCCCCATCGGACAGGCTACGGGCTACACCTTC. Full variable domain (rest looked up from reference TRBV7-9 and TRBJ1-2): DTGVSQNPRHKITKRGQNVTFRCDPISEHNRLYWYRQTLGQGPEFLTYFQNEAQLEKSRLLSDRFSAERPKGSFSTLEIQRTEQGDSAMYLCASSPIGQATGYTFGSGTRLTVV.

This rearrangement joins TRBV5-1 to TRBJ1-1; TRBD1 agrees at 10 bases. Germline CDR1 is SGHRS and CDR2 is YFSETQ. The ends lost 4 bases at V and 0 bases at J; junction bases unmatched: 3. The CDR3 extends over 15 amino acids. CDR3 nucleotide sequence: TGCGCCAGCAGCCAGGACAGGGGGTTGAACACTGAAGCTTTCTTT. This sequence encodes CASSQDRGLNTEAFF.

The chain has TRBV5-1 and TRBJ2-7; 8 bases match TRBD2. Trimming cost V 5 bases and J 4 bases; bases outside gene matches: 14. Per the germline V gene, CDR1 is SGHRS and CDR2 is YFSETQ. This CDR3 is 16 amino acids long. The CDR3 DNA is TGCGCCAGCAGTATAGCGGGAACGGCAGTCGGGTACGAGCAGTACTTC. Its translation: CASSIAGTAVGYEQYF.

The chain recombines TRBV2 with TRBJ2-5; TRBD1 matches 7 bases. Germline CDR1 is SNHLY and CDR2 is FYNNEI. The V and J ends lost 7 bases and 2 bases, in that order; junction bases with no gene match: 10. This CDR3 spans 15 amino acids. In DNA form, the CDR3 reads TGTGCCAGCAAAGAACAGGGGTCCCGTCAAGAGACCCAGTACTTC. Its protein is CASKEQGSRQETQYF. The variable domain in full, completed from reference TRBV2 and TRBJ2-5, reads EPEVTQTPSHQVTQMGQEVILRCVPISNHLYFYWYRQILGQKVEFLVSFYNNEISEKSEIFDDQFSVERPDGSNFTLKIRSTKLEDSAMYFCASKEQGSRQETQYFGPGTRLLVL.

As DNA, the CDR3 is TGTGCCAGCAGCGTAAACCGGGCTGAAGCTTTCTTT. The encoded protein is CASSVNRAEAFF. The rearrangement joins TRBV7-9 to TRBJ1-1, with D unclear. Trimming removed 5 bases from V and 6 bases from J, with 10 bases in between. The CDR3 spans 12 residues. Looked up from germline, CDR1 is SEHNR and CDR2 is FQNEAQ (reference sequence).

A single count supports this clone. This chain links TRBV5-1 with TRBJ2-2; D is unresolved. Germline V lookup: CDR1 SGHRS, CDR2 YFSETQ. The ends were cut back, 0 bases at V and 0 bases at J, with 15 bases in the middle. The CDR3 runs to 18 residues. The CDR3 loop is CASSLVPDRLSNTGELFF. CDR3 nucleotide sequence: TGCGCCAGCAGCTTGGTTCCGGATAGACTCTCGAACACCGGGGAGCTGTTTTTT.

This clone has a single count. J is TRBJ1-6 and V is TRBV19; D gene ambiguous. V lost 3 bases to trimming and J lost 0 bases, with 6 bases between them. CDR1 and CDR2 (germline): LNHDA, SQIVND (reference sequence). The CDR3 spans 15 residues. The CDR3 sequence is CASSIPSSYNSPLHF. The DNA for the CDR3 is TGTGCCAGTAGTATCCCGAGCTCCTATAATTCACCCCTCCACTTT.

This clone was picked up one time. V usage is TRBV7-8 and J usage is TRBJ1-1, with D possibly matching TRBD1 (6 bases). Germline V gene lookup returns CDR1 SGHVS and CDR2 FQNEAQ. This CDR3 contains 15 residues. V gave up 3 bases and J gave up 3 bases, with 14 bases separating them. The CDR3 here is CASSFETGLYTEAFF. CDR3 in DNA: TGTGCCAGCAGCTTCGAAACAGGGCTATACACTGAAGCTTTCTTT. Based on the CDR3 plus reference TRBV7-8 and TRBJ1-1, the full variable domain is GAGVSQSPRYKVAKRGQDVALRCDPISGHVSLFWYQQALGQGPEFLTYFQNEAQLDKSGLPSDRFFAERPEGSVSTLKIQRTQQEDSAVYLCASSFETGLYTEAFFGQGTRLTVV.

The CDR3 DNA follows: TGTGCCGCGGGAAGCGGGGGGGCGGCGGAGACCCAGTACTTC. Residues: CAAGSGGAAETQYF. This rearrangement joins TRBV10-3 to TRBJ2-5; 10 bases agree with TRBD2. V gave up 11 bases and J gave up 5 bases; unmatched junction bases: 11. In germline, CDR1 is ENHRY, CDR2 SYGVKD. The CDR3 is 14 amino acids.